The 20 T cell receptor beta chains reported below all come from one sample, sequenced in a study of cytomegalovirus exposure and HLA in healthy donors. Primers included in the PCR were 60 Vbeta and 13 Jbeta primers. Sequencing was performed with immunoSEQ multiplex PCR; in TCRdb, only in-frame clones are kept and a portion is missing. The sample has some 170,000 clones; 65% to 80% are singletons. Sequenced: PBMCs. These receptors were collected from a man in his late teens or twenties in good health and CMV-seropositive.

The chain employs TRBV29-1 and TRBJ1-2; D is ambiguous. The germline V gene has CDR1 SQVTM and CDR2 ANQGSEA. V lost 2 bases and J lost 4, with 8 bases in between. The CDR3 is made up of 12 amino acids. DNA for the CDR3: TGCAGCGTTGAACGCGCAGGCTATGGCTACACCTTC. Residues: CSVERAGYGYTF.

The chain employs TRBV28 and TRBJ2-1; no firm D call. V lost 5 bases and J lost 6, with 8 bases in between. CDR1 is MDHEN and CDR2 is SYDVKM in the germline V gene. The CDR3 length is 12 residues. The CDR3 here is CASSQTTNEQFF. CDR3 bases: TGTGCCAGCAGTCAAACTACCAATGAGCAGTTCTTC.

This clone was seen a handful of times. V and J are TRBV5-1 and TRBJ2-5, with 14 bases that match TRBD2. Trimming at V came to 2 bases and at J to 5 bases, leaving 5 bases not matched to a gene. The CDR3 has 16 amino acids. Germline CDR1 SGHRS, CDR2 YFSETQ. The CDR3 coding sequence is TGCGCCAGCAGCTTCAAGACTAGCGGGAGGGCGGAGACCCAGTACTTC. Protein sequence: CASSFKTSGRAETQYF.

V and J are TRBV28 and TRBJ2-7; 10 positions match TRBD1. V dropped 3 bases and J dropped 5; count of bases not matched to a gene: 10. This CDR3 comprises 16 residues. Germline values: CDR1 MDHEN, CDR2 SYDVKM. CDR3 protein: CASSLGWDRGFNEQYV. DNA for the CDR3: TGTGCCAGCAGTTTGGGTTGGGACAGGGGTTTCAACGAGCAGTACGTC.

This CDR3 is CASSLASNEKLFF. DNA of the CDR3: TGCGCCAGCAGCTTGGCATCTAATGAAAAACTGTTTTTT. The chain joins TRBV5-1 to TRBJ1-4, with unresolved D. Trimming took 0 bases from V and 3 from J, leaving 3 bases between them. The CDR3 runs to 13 residues. Germline CDR1 and CDR2: SGHRS and YFSETQ.

A single count supports this clone. CDR3 sequence: CASTRTSGIMDTQYF. Here the CDR3 DNA reads TGTGCCAGCACAAGGACTAGCGGGATTATGGATACGCAGTATTTT. The rearrangement uses TRBV6-1 and TRBJ2-3; 12 bases line up with TRBD2. After removal of 7 bases from V and 6 bases from J, the junction contained 8 bases not matched to a gene. The germline CDR1 and CDR2 sequences are MNHNS and SASEGT. This CDR3 region has 15 residues.

This clone was picked up one time. The chain is built from TRBV5-1 and TRBJ1-1; D perhaps matches TRBD1 (5 bases). Trimming took 3 bases from V and 1 from J, leaving 10 bases between them. Per the germline V gene, CDR1 is SGHRS and CDR2 is YFSETQ. This CDR3 comprises 14 residues. The CDR3 sequence is CASSSTGTNTEAFF. The CDR3 nucleotides are TGCGCCAGCAGCTCCACAGGAACGAACACTGAAGCTTTCTTT.

The table lists this clone with a few counts. The V gene is TRBV19, the J gene TRBJ1-1; the D gene is possibly TRBD1 (6 bases). V was trimmed by 3 bases and J by 5 bases, leaving 28 bases between them. CDR3 length: 19 amino acids. Germline V gene sequence: CDR1 LNHDA, CDR2 SQIVND (reference sequence). The CDR3 region is CASSMNGGQMGAGNTEAFF. The CDR3 DNA sequence: TGTGCCAGTAGTATGAATGGAGGACAGATGGGCGCCGGTAATACTGAAGCTTTCTTT.

The chain recombines TRBV25-1 with TRBJ1-2; tentatively, D is TRBD1 (5 bases). From germline, CDR1 is MGHDK and CDR2 SYGVNS. The CDR3 length is 14 residues. The V gene lost 2 bases and the J gene lost 7 bases, with 14 bases spanning the gap. The CDR3 loop reads CASSEGRGVGGYTF. DNA of the CDR3: TGTGCCAGCAGTGAAGGTCGGGGGGTGGGTGGCTACACCTTC.

This clone was detected only once. The rearrangement links TRBV5-5 to TRBJ1-6; D uncertain. Germline lookup yields CDR1 SGHKS and CDR2 YYEKEE (reference sequence). This CDR3 has 16 residues. Trimming pared 1 base from V and 0 bases from J, leaving 8 bases between. The CDR3 spells CASSLRDSSYNSPLHF. CDR3 DNA sequence: TGTGCCAGCAGCTTGCGAGATTCCTCCTATAATTCACCCCTCCACTTT.

J is TRBJ2-1 and V is TRBV20-1; D gene unclear. In germline, CDR1 is DFQATT, CDR2 SNEGSKA (reference sequence). Trimming pared 5 bases from V and 9 bases from J, leaving 11 bases between. This CDR3 comprises 11 residues. The CDR3: CSALSTFEQFF. The CDR3 DNA reads as TGCAGTGCTTTAAGCACTTTTGAGCAGTTCTTC.

The chain joins TRBV11-3 to TRBJ1-2, with 7 bases fitting TRBD1. The V gene end was trimmed by 3 bases and the J gene end by 1 base; junction bases not matched to a gene: 5. The CDR3 spans 15 residues. Germline V gene sequence: CDR1 SGHNT, CDR2 YENEEA. In nucleotides, the CDR3 is TGTGCCAGCAGCTTTTCCGACAGGGTTAACTATGGCTACACCTTC. Translation gives CASSFSDRVNYGYTF.

The chain employs TRBV30 and TRBJ2-2; D unresolved. This CDR3 contains 14 residues. Germline-derived CDR1 and CDR2 are GTSNPN and SVGIG (reference sequence). The ends were cut back, 3 bases at V and 4 bases at J, with 12 bases in the middle. CDR3 in amino acids: CAWSAVGFTGELFF. The CDR3 DNA reads TGTGCCTGGAGCGCGGTTGGGTTCACCGGGGAGCTGTTTTTT.

V gene TRBV28 combines with J gene TRBJ1-1; D may be TRBD1 (5 bases). Trimming left V 6 bases short and J 11 bases short, with 22 bases between. Germline V CDR1 and CDR2: MDHEN, SYDVKM. The CDR3 covers 14 residues. The DNA of the CDR3 is TGTGCCAGCAGGAGAGACAGTAGCCCTATTGCGGCTTTCTTT. Amino acids: CASRRDSSPIAAFF.

This chain joins TRBV5-1 and TRBJ2-1; the D gene is possibly TRBD1 (6 bases). This CDR3 spans 14 amino acids. The germline CDR1 and CDR2 sequences are SGHRS and YFSETQ. The V end was cut by 0 bases, the J end by 5 bases, with 9 bases between. CDR3 in DNA: TGCGCCAGCAGCTTGGACAGGGCGAACAATGAGCAGTTCTTC. Its translation is CASSLDRANNEQFF.

This clone was detected a few times. The chain links TRBV18 to TRBJ1-1; D may be TRBD1 (6 bases). The germline V and J ends were trimmed by 6 bases and 1 base, with 9 bases remaining between them. The CDR3 spans 13 residues. The germline V gene has CDR1 KGHSH and CDR2 LQKENI. CDR3 bases: TGTGCCAGCTCTGGACAGACGAACACTGAAGCTTTCTTT. This sequence encodes CASSGQTNTEAFF.

J is TRBJ1-4 and V is TRBV30; TRBD1 might be the D (5 bases). CDR1 and CDR2 (germline): GTSNPN, SVGIG (reference sequence). CDR3 length: 13 amino acids. Between the trimmed V and J ends, which lost 0 bases and 7 bases, there was a span of 9 bases. The CDR3 here is CAWSVAQGEKLFF. The DNA of the CDR3 is TGTGCCTGGAGTGTAGCTCAGGGTGAAAAACTGTTTTTT.

This clone was seen more than once but under ten times. The chain is built from TRBV6-5 and TRBJ1-1; no definite D call. The V and J ends lost 2 bases and 5 bases respectively, with 9 bases between them. Germline CDR1 MNHEY, CDR2 SVGAGI. The CDR3 has 13 amino acids. This CDR3 is CASSYGQVTEAFF. The CDR3 DNA sequence: TGTGCCAGCAGTTACGGCCAAGTAACTGAAGCTTTCTTT.

The chain joins TRBV4-1 to TRBJ1-1; D gene uncertain. Germline V CDR1 and CDR2: MGHRA, YSYEKL. Trimming removed 0 bases at V and 0 bases at J, with 11 bases between. This CDR3 region has 16 residues. The CDR3 protein is CASSQESTYMNTEAFF. DNA of the CDR3: TGCGCCAGCAGCCAAGAATCAACATATATGAACACTGAAGCTTTCTTT.

There are a few counts of this clone. V is TRBV2 and J is TRBJ1-1; TRBD1 is a possible D gene (5 bases). The CDR3 spans 13 residues. In germline, CDR1 is SNHLY, CDR2 FYNNEI. The V end lost 3 bases, the J end lost 4 bases, and 9 bases lay between the germline ends. The CDR3 spells CASSEGGITEAFF. The CDR3 region has the DNA TGTGCCAGCAGTGAGGGGGGGATCACTGAAGCTTTCTTT. The variable domain in full, completed from reference TRBV2 and TRBJ1-1, reads EPEVTQTPSHQVTQMGQEVILRCVPISNHLYFYWYRQILGQKVEFLVSFYNNEISEKSEIFDDQFSVERPDGSNFTLKIRSTKLEDSAMYFCASSEGGITEAFFGQGTRLTVV.